The clone carrying this T cell receptor (beta chain) has just a few counts. Antigen: not known. This record belongs to a study of early T cells in non-severe SARS-CoV-2 infection. About the study: From unsorted whole blood, bulk RNA was sequenced, and the chains remained unpaired. Study observations and caveats: In VDJdb matching, anti-spike CD8 responses were favored while private and CD4 specificities went missing.

As part of library construction, unique molecular identifiers were attached to individual cDNA molecules. TCRdb itself ran the 5' RACE reads through MiXCR, one entry per CDR3 protein. The data contain more than 85,000 distinct CDR3 sequences, 16% of them singletons. This receptor was obtained from an adult who was a healthcare worker with PCR-confirmed SARS-CoV-2 infection or an uninfected control (not recorded which). Sequenced material: whole blood, taken at baseline.

The CDR3 reads CASSWGAAPNTEAFF. CDR3 sequence (DNA): TGTGCCAGCAGTTGGGGGGCAGCCCCGAACACTGAAGCTTTCTTT. The chain recombines TRBV6-6 with TRBJ1-1; a weak D match, TRBD1 (6 bases). Germline V CDR1 and CDR2: MNHNY, SVGAGI (reference sequence). The CDR3 covers 15 residues. The ends were cut back, 4 bases at V and 1 base at J, with 13 bases in the middle.